The sequence of this T cell receptor (beta chain) was determined in a study of T cell responses to AZD1222 COVID-19 vaccine. Across the whole study: Investigators merged groups given second doses at roughly 4 or roughly 12 weeks.

This clone was observed at least ten times. Germline loops: CDR1 LNHDA, CDR2 SQIVND (reference sequence). Losses at the gene ends were 10 bases for V and 3 bases for J; bases not matched to a gene: 7. There are 13 residues in the CDR3. Using immunoSEQ multiplex PCR, the repertoire was profiled, and TCRdb retains in-frame clones only, with some absent. The sample holds more than 85,000 clones; around 92% are singletons and the top ten take approximately 8%. The gene calls are TRBV19 and TRBJ2-5; 8 bases fit TRBD1. This receptor was obtained from an adult in good health. The sample consisted of peripheral blood, taken on day 0 of AZD1222 vaccination. In nucleotides, the CDR3 is TGTGCCAACCCTCGACAGGGGAAAGAGACCCAGTACTTC. Protein sequence: CANPRQGKETQYF.